This T cell receptor beta chain was found in a study of cytomegalovirus exposure and HLA in healthy donors. About this clone: What it binds is unknown.

This PCR relied on a set of 60 Vbeta primers and 13 Jbeta primers. Sequencing was performed with immunoSEQ multiplex PCR; in TCRdb, only in-frame clones are kept and a portion is missing. This repertoire shows fewer than 200,000 clones, around 68% found once; its top ten account for approximately 1.3%. Study-wide findings and caveats: Researchers catalogued about 160 TCR beta chains as cytomegalovirus-associated. About 87% or about 30% of the time was how often most TCR beta V segments were productive, according to an earlier analysis.

Looked up from germline, CDR1 is SGHRS and CDR2 is YFSETQ. The CDR3 consists of 15 residues. V lost 0 bases to trimming and J lost 4 bases; unmatched junction nucleotides: 5. Sequenced: PBMCs. The TCR was taken from a man between 45 and 60 years old in good health and CMV-seronegative. V and J are TRBV5-1 and TRBJ1-1, with TRBD1 matching over 8 bases. This CDR3 reads CASSLAGGLGTEAFF. CDR3 in DNA: TGCGCCAGCAGCTTGGCAGGGGGCTTGGGCACTGAAGCTTTCTTT.